The 28 T cell receptor beta chains given below trace back to one sample, sequenced in a study of blood T cell repertoires in COVID-19. Measured with immunoSEQ multiplex PCR; TCRdb has only the in-frame clones, and not every one. The table shows a few hundred thousand clones, with over 75% occurring only once. Material for sequencing was PBMCs or T cells enriched from blood (not recorded which). The receptor source for this set is a man aged 25-45 years who had recovered from COVID-19.

V usage is TRBV6-5 and J usage is TRBJ2-2; 9 bases fit TRBD1. V trimming: 6 bases; J trimming: 6 bases; junction bases outside the gene matches: 8. The length of the CDR3 is 15 residues. The germline gives CDR1 MNHEY, CDR2 SVGAGI. The CDR3 reads CASSVQGAGAGELFF. DNA of the CDR3: TGTGCCAGCAGCGTACAGGGGGCGGGAGCCGGGGAGCTGTTTTTT.

The chain employs TRBV18 and TRBJ2-2; TRBD2 aligns across 13 bases. Unmatched junction bases numbered 7, after V lost 5 bases and J lost 7 bases. This CDR3 spans 16 amino acids. The germline gives CDR1 KGHSH, CDR2 LQKENI. For the CDR3, the DNA is TGTGCCAGCTCATTCGGACTAGCGGGAGTGGACGGGGAGCTGTTTTTT. It is translated as CASSFGLAGVDGELFF.

The gene calls are TRBV29-1 and TRBJ2-7; 8 nucleotides agree with TRBD2. CDR1 and CDR2 from the germline V gene are SQVTM and ANQGSEA. V was clipped by 7 bases and J by 3 bases; unmatched bases: 8. The CDR3 covers 13 residues. The CDR3 DNA reads as TGCAGCGGTCTCGGGGCGGGAGGCTACGAGCAGTACTTC. Translating it yields CSGLGAGGYEQYF.

This chain links TRBV7-2 with TRBJ1-4, with D tentatively TRBD1 (6 bases). V was clipped by 5 bases and J by 5 bases, with 15 bases between them. Germline V gives CDR1 SGHTA, CDR2 FQGNSA. The CDR3 is made up of 15 amino acids. The CDR3 protein is CASSTGRGGNEKLFF. In DNA, the CDR3 is TGTGCCAGCAGCACCGGGAGGGGGGGAAATGAAAAACTGTTTTTT.

This clone was seen once. This chain uses TRBV7-9 with TRBJ2-3; D is ambiguous. Trimming cost V 5 bases and J 1 base, with 10 bases left between them. The CDR3 runs 14 residues. From germline, CDR1 is SEHNR and CDR2 FQNEAQ (reference sequence). CDR3 nucleotides: TGTGCCAGCAGCCCACTTCCGGGCACAGATACGCAGTATTTT. It encodes CASSPLPGTDTQYF.

The genes are TRBV25-1 and TRBJ2-1; D is possibly TRBD1 (6 bases). CDR1 and CDR2 from the germline V gene are MGHDK and SYGVNS. V was pared by 1 base and J by 7 bases, with 23 bases between. This CDR3 is built from 18 residues. In DNA, the CDR3 is TGTGCCAGCAGTGAATCCCACAGGGCGGTTAATCTGTTAAATGAGCAGTTCTTC. Its translation: CASSESHRAVNLLNEQFF.

This clone was seen only a few times. The genes are TRBV19 and TRBJ2-7; 7 positions agree with TRBD2. V was clipped by 7 bases and J by 4 bases; unmatched bases: 7. Germline-derived CDR1 and CDR2 are LNHDA and SQIVND (reference sequence). The length of the CDR3 is 13 residues. The DNA for the CDR3 is TGTGCCAGTAAAGAAGCTAGCGGATACGAGCAGTACTTC. Amino acid sequence: CASKEASGYEQYF.

V usage is TRBV3-1 (or the pseudogene TRBV3-2) and J usage is TRBJ2-5, with D maybe TRBD2 (5 bases). The CDR3 is made up of 16 amino acids. Trimming pared 1 base from V and 1 base from J, leaving 13 bases between. Germline V CDR1 and CDR2: LGHDT, YNNKEL (reference sequence). Here the CDR3 reads CASSQGWLAGQETQYF. Written as DNA, the CDR3 is TGTGCCAGCAGCCAAGGTTGGCTAGCTGGCCAAGAGACCCAGTACTTC.

As to this clone: This sample also contains other DNA sequences that code for the same CDR3. The J gene is TRBJ2-7, the V gene TRBV4-1; D ambiguous. Germline values: CDR1 MGHRA, CDR2 YSYEKL. The CDR3 is 13 residues long. Trimming left V 1 base short and J 3 bases short, with 7 bases between. CDR3 sequence: CASSQGSVYEQYF. CDR3 DNA sequence: TGCGCCAGCAGCCAAGGCTCAGTCTACGAGCAGTACTTC.

The genes are TRBV4-1 and TRBJ1-2; D may be TRBD1 (6 bases). CDR3 length: 13 amino acids. The V gene lost 2 bases and the J gene lost 5 bases, with 9 bases spanning the gap. Per the germline V gene, CDR1 is MGHRA and CDR2 is YSYEKL. The CDR3 sequence: CASSQKQGYGYTF. CDR3 nucleotide sequence: TGCGCCAGCAGCCAAAAGCAGGGGTATGGCTACACCTTC.

This rearrangement joins TRBV5-1 to TRBJ2-7; D is possibly TRBD2 (5 bases). Germline V gene data show CDR1 as SGHRS and CDR2 as YFSETQ. The V and J ends lost 4 bases and 6 bases respectively, with 20 bases between them. The CDR3 consists of 15 residues. Here the CDR3 DNA reads TGCGCCAGCAGCCCGGAACGAGGGCCTCGAGGCGAGCAGTACTTC. Protein product: CASSPERGPRGEQYF.

The chain has TRBV27 and TRBJ2-7; the match to TRBD2 covers 8 bases. V trimming: 3 bases; J trimming: 1 base; junction bases outside the gene matches: 11. Germline V gene sequence: CDR1 MNHEY, CDR2 SMNVEV (reference sequence). This CDR3 comprises 17 residues. The CDR3 reads CASSFSAPSGGSYEQYF. For the CDR3, the DNA is TGTGCCAGCAGTTTCTCGGCCCCAAGCGGGGGATCCTACGAGCAGTACTTC.

The V call is TRBV7-9, the J call TRBJ2-7, with 8 nucleotides matching TRBD1. The CDR3 length is 17 residues. CDR1 is SEHNR, CDR2 FQNEAQ, per germline (reference sequence). V trimming: 4 bases; J trimming: 0 bases; junction bases outside the gene matches: 11. CDR3 nucleotides: TGTGCCAGCAGCTGGGACCCGGGACAGGATATCTCCTACGAGCAGTACTTC. Translated: CASSWDPGQDISYEQYF.

V gene TRBV13 combines with J gene TRBJ1-2; no reliable D call. With 1 base removed from V and 6 bases from J, the gap between germline ends came to 9 bases. In germline, CDR1 is PRHDT, CDR2 FYEKMQ (reference sequence). This CDR3 has 13 amino acids. The CDR3 loop is CASSLVGGHGYTF. The CDR3 nucleotides read TGTGCCAGCAGCTTAGTAGGCGGCCATGGCTACACCTTC. The entire variable domain, with the rest obtained from reference TRBV13 and TRBJ1-2, is as follows: AAGVIQSPRHLIKEKRETATLKCYPIPRHDTVYWYQQGPGQDPQFLISFYEKMQSDKGSIPDRFSAQQFSDYHSELNMSSLELGDSALYFCASSLVGGHGYTFGSGTRLTVV.

The chain is built from TRBV6-5 and TRBJ2-3; 7 positions agree with TRBD1. CDR3 size: 15 residues. V gave up 6 bases and J gave up 0 bases; unmatched junction bases: 6. CDR1 MNHEY and CDR2 SVGAGI come from the germline V gene. In nucleotides, the CDR3 is TGTGCCAGCAGCTTTACAGGGGCCAGCACAGATACGCAGTATTTT. It is translated as CASSFTGASTDTQYF.

The chain links TRBV27 to TRBJ1-1; TRBD1 agrees at 9 bases. The length of the CDR3 is 15 residues. V dropped 7 bases and J dropped 4; count of bases not matched to a gene: 10. Germline V gene sequence: CDR1 MNHEY, CDR2 SMNVEV (reference sequence). As DNA, the CDR3 is TGTGCCAGCACGACGGGGGACAGGGTGACCACTGAAGCTTTCTTT. Its protein is CASTTGDRVTTEAFF.

The J gene is TRBJ2-7, the V gene TRBV7-9; unclear D gene. Per germline, CDR1 SEHNR and CDR2 FQNEAQ (reference sequence). The CDR3 consists of 11 residues. With 5 bases removed from V and 4 bases from J, the gap between germline ends came to 6 bases. Written as DNA, the CDR3 is TGTGCCAGCAGCGCCAGTTACGAGCAGTACTTC. Its translation is CASSASYEQYF.

This clone was detected only once. The chain carries TRBV5-8 and TRBJ2-2, with 7 nucleotides matching TRBD1. CDR1 and CDR2 (germline): SGHTS, YDEGEE. CDR3 length: 15 residues. J lost 4 bases, V lost 10 bases, and 13 bases had no gene match. The CDR3 is CAGKVQGQVTGELFF. The CDR3 bases are TGTGCCGGAAAAGTACAGGGGCAGGTCACCGGGGAGCTGTTTTTT.

This chain links TRBV21-1 with TRBJ1-5; TRBD1 reflects the table's D call only, with no check against the DNA. TRBV21-1 is an annotated pseudogene. The length of the CDR3 is 15 residues. The DNA of the CDR3 is TGTGCCGGCGATGCAGGGGGAGAACCCACTCAGCCCCAGCATTTT. It encodes CAGDAGGEPTQPQHF.

The rearrangement uses TRBV4-1 and TRBJ2-1; 10 bases align to TRBD2. CDR1 and CDR2 from the germline V gene are MGHRA and YSYEKL. This CDR3 has 18 residues. V was clipped by 2 bases and J by 7 bases; unmatched bases: 14. The CDR3, as DNA: TGCGCCAGCAGCCAACTTCCCCCAGGGCTAGCGGGAGCGAATGAGCAGTTCTTC. It is translated as CASSQLPPGLAGANEQFF.

The J gene is TRBJ1-5, the V gene TRBV24-1; D remains unclear. Germline-derived CDR1 and CDR2 are KGHDR and SFDVKD. This CDR3 has 17 amino acids. V lost 0 bases to trimming and J lost 6 bases, with 17 bases between them. The CDR3 nucleotides are TGTGCCACCAGTGATTTGTCCCAGCGCGTACTAGGTCAGCCCCAGCATTTT. It encodes CATSDLSQRVLGQPQHF.

This chain links TRBV2 with TRBJ2-1, with D possibly matching TRBD1 (6 bases). The germline gives CDR1 SNHLY, CDR2 FYNNEI. Trimming pared 6 bases from V and 5 bases from J, leaving 26 bases between. The CDR3 loop spans 18 amino acids. Here the CDR3 DNA reads TGTGCCAGCAGGGGAATTACAGGGTTTTCCGTTGCGGACAATGAGCAGTTCTTC. Translation: CASRGITGFSVADNEQFF.

A few counts support this clone. In nucleotides, the CDR3 is TGCGCCAGCAGCTTGGTCCCGGACAGAACTTATCTAGATGGGTCCTACGAGCAGTACTTC. Encoded protein: CASSLVPDRTYLDGSYEQYF. V usage is TRBV5-1 and J usage is TRBJ2-7; D is perhaps TRBD1 (6 bases). V gave up 0 bases and J gave up 1 base, with 26 bases separating them. The CDR3 loop spans 20 amino acids. From germline, CDR1 is SGHRS and CDR2 YFSETQ.

This chain uses TRBV5-1 with TRBJ2-7; 15 positions match TRBD2. This CDR3 contains 18 residues. Trimming removed 0 bases from V and 5 bases from J; junction bases left unmatched: 9. Germline CDR1 and CDR2: SGHRS and YFSETQ. The DNA for the CDR3 is TGCGCCAGCAGCTTGGAGGGACTAGCGGGAGGTTGGGGCCACGAGCAGTACTTC. Encoded protein: CASSLEGLAGGWGHEQYF.

This CDR3 is CASRGLAGPYEQYF. CDR3 DNA sequence: TGTGCCAGTAGGGGACTAGCGGGACCGTACGAGCAGTACTTC. The genes are TRBV19 and TRBJ2-7; 13 nucleotides line up with TRBD2. This CDR3 has 14 amino acids. In germline, CDR1 is LNHDA, CDR2 SQIVND (reference sequence). V dropped 6 bases and J dropped 4; count of bases not matched to a gene: 3.

The chain recombines TRBV19 with TRBJ1-5, with TRBD1 matching 9 bases. Germline V gene data show CDR1 as LNHDA and CDR2 as SQIVND (reference sequence). J lost 6 bases, V lost 7 bases, and 13 bases had no gene match. The CDR3 sequence is 16 residues long. The CDR3 protein is CASTTRQGEWGQPQHF. The CDR3 nucleotides are TGTGCCAGTACAACCCGACAGGGGGAATGGGGTCAGCCCCAGCATTTT.

This clone occurred once. The V and J genes are TRBV29-1 and TRBJ1-3, with 10 bases that match TRBD1. V gave up 6 bases and J gave up 7 bases; unmatched junction bases: 12. The CDR3 totals 15 residues. CDR1 and CDR2 from the germline V gene are SQVTM and ANQGSEA. The CDR3 sequence: CSVTGTGVMWNTIYF. CDR3 in DNA: TGCAGCGTAACCGGGACAGGGGTAATGTGGAACACCATATATTTT.

This sequence joins TRBV28 and TRBJ2-3; 7 bases agree with TRBD2. Germline assignment: CDR1 MDHEN and CDR2 SYDVKM. The CDR3 is 15 residues long. The junction had 5 bases not matched to a gene; V was cut back by 2 bases and J by 3 bases. CDR3 bases: TGTGCCAGCAGTTTAGCGGGAGAAGCTACAGATACGCAGTATTTT. Translating gives CASSLAGEATDTQYF.